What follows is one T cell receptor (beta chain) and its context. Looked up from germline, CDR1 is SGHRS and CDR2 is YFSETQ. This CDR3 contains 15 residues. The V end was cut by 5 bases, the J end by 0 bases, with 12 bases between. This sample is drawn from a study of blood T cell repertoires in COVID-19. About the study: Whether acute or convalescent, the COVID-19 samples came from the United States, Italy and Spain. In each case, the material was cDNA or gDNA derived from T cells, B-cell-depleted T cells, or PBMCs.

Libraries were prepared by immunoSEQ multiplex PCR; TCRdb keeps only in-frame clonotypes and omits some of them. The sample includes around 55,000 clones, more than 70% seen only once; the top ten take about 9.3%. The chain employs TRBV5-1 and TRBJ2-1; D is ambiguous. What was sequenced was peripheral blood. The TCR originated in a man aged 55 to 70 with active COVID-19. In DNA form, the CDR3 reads TGCGCCAGCAGTCGCGTCAAAAACTCCTACAATGAGCAGTTCTTC. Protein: CASSRVKNSYNEQFF.